Detailed here is one TCR beta chain. This entry comes from a study of circulating tumor DNA in untreated peripheral T-cell lymphoma. TCRdb's table, derived via immunoSEQ multiplex PCR, lists solely in-frame clones and lacks some. The data show 9,500 to 13,000 clones, with around 76% seen just once and around a third held by the top ten. This clonotype was obtained from a human donor with peripheral T-cell lymphoma. The source material was tumor tissue.

In DNA form, the CDR3 reads TGTGCCAGCTCACCAGGAGGGACAGGGAACACTGAAGCTTTCTTT. It translates to CASSPGGTGNTEAFF. The V call is TRBV18, the J call TRBJ1-1, with TRBD1 identical over 8 bases. The CDR3 contains 15 residues. Germline-derived CDR1 and CDR2 are KGHSH and LQKENI. Germline trimming cut 2 bases from V and 1 base from J; bases unmatched to any gene: 3. Filled out from reference TRBV18 and TRBJ1-1, the complete variable domain reads NAGVMQNPRHLVRRRGQEARLRCSPMKGHSHVYWYRQLPEEGLKFMVYLQKENIIDESGMPKERFSAEFPKEGPSILRIQQVVRGDSAAYFCASSPGGTGNTEAFFGQGTRLTVV.